This T cell receptor beta chain was observed in a study of shared T cell receptors in the human thymus. Germline values: CDR1 MDHEN, CDR2 SYDVKM. The CDR3 length is 14 residues. Trimming removed 4 bases from V and 0 bases from J, with 10 bases in between. Clones were read by immunoSEQ multiplex PCR, and TCRdb kept only the in-frame ones, dropping some. The sample contains about 660,000 clones, approximately 89% of which appear only once. This same sample was also taken into another study, of human thymus T cells. From that second work: Corrective cardiac operations yielded the resected thymus tissue. Thymic TCR repertoires of unrelated people reportedly overlapped highly.

The gene calls are TRBV28 and TRBJ2-7; D perhaps matches TRBD2 (5 bases). The sequence came from a boy in the first two years of life with a congenital heart defect. Specimen: thymocytes. CDR3 in DNA: TGTGCCAGCAGTTCTGGACTGAGCTCCTACGAGCAGTACTTC. Translating it yields CASSSGLSSYEQYF.